The 32 T cell receptor beta chains below were found in one sample sequenced in a study of blood T cells in healthy people across ages. Primers used in a second PCR of about 7 to 12 cycles were a sample-barcoded 5' primer and a J-beta primer mix. In TCRdb, the 5' RACE reads were re-called with MiXCR into one record per CDR3 protein. Here the sample spans roughly 700,000 distinct CDR3 sequences, roughly 49% being singletons. The material sequenced was blood. These receptors all stem from a woman aged 55 to 70 in good health.

V and J are TRBV12-3 or TRBV12-4 and TRBJ2-7, with 9 positions matching TRBD1. This CDR3 spans 14 amino acids. V lost 7 bases to trimming and J lost 2 bases; unmatched junction nucleotides: 6. CDR3 in DNA: TGTGCCAGCACCCACGGACAGGGGACCTACGAGCAGTACTTC. Translation: CASTHGQGTYEQYF.

J is TRBJ2-3 and V is TRBV29-1, with 14 bases matching TRBD2. Germline V lookup: CDR1 SQVTM, CDR2 ANQGSEA. V shed 4 bases and J 6 bases; nucleotides not matched to a gene: 0. The CDR3 is 13 residues long. The CDR3 is CSVGTSGRDTQYF. Here the CDR3 DNA reads TGCAGCGTTGGGACTAGCGGGAGGGATACGCAGTATTTT.

The chain recombines TRBV2 with TRBJ1-1; tentative D call: TRBD1 (5 bases). Deletions cut 7 bases from V and 0 bases from J, with 9 bases between. CDR1 and CDR2 (germline): SNHLY, FYNNEI. This CDR3 contains 13 residues. CDR3 region: CASNRRVNTEAFF. CDR3 coding DNA: TGTGCCAGCAACCGCAGGGTGAACACTGAAGCTTTCTTT.

This clonotype was counted many times. V is TRBV11-2 and J is TRBJ2-5; TRBD2 agrees at 14 bases. The CDR3 spans 20 residues. V lost 2 bases to trimming and J lost 5 bases; unmatched junction nucleotides: 16. CDR1 is SGHAT and CDR2 is FQNNGV in the germline V gene. CDR3 bases: TGTGCCAGCAGCTTATTCTCGTTCGGGACTAGCGGGAGCGGGTGGGAGACCCAGTACTTC. This codes for CASSLFSFGTSGSGWETQYF.

The chain employs TRBV28 and TRBJ2-1; D is possibly TRBD2 (5 bases). Germline CDR1 is MDHEN and CDR2 is SYDVKM. V dropped 3 bases and J dropped 2 bases, with 11 bases sitting between them. This CDR3 has 15 amino acids. CDR3 DNA: TGTGCCAGCAGTTTTGGTGGGAGTGCCTACAATGAGCAGTTCTTC. It is translated as CASSFGGSAYNEQFF.

This clonotype appeared a single time. CDR3 DNA: TGTGCCAGCAGCCAAGCGAGGGCTCGCCACAATGAGCAGTTCTTC. Translation: CASSQARARHNEQFF. V usage is TRBV3-1 and J usage is TRBJ2-1; tentatively, D is TRBD2 (5 bases). Trimming took 1 base from V and 5 from J, leaving 12 bases between them. Germline lookup yields CDR1 LGHDT and CDR2 YNNKEL (reference sequence). The CDR3 runs 15 residues.

The chain's CDR3 is CASSYSQKTAFF. The CDR3 DNA reads as TGTGCCAGCAGTTACTCACAGAAAACCGCTTTCTTT. V gene TRBV6-2 or TRBV6-3 combines with J gene TRBJ1-1; no reliable D call. The V gene lost 0 bases and the J gene lost 11 bases, with 10 bases spanning the gap. Per germline, CDR1 MNHEY and CDR2 SVGEGT. The CDR3 has 12 amino acids.

The chain uses TRBV7-2 and TRBJ2-7, with no clear D. Germline CDR1 is SGHTA and CDR2 is FQGNSA. V was cut by 3 bases and J by 12 bases, with 12 bases left in between. The CDR3 extends over 11 amino acids. The CDR3, as DNA: TGTGCCAGCAGCTTGAGTGAGAGCCGGTACTTC. Protein product: CASSLSESRYF.

This clonotype occurred a few times. The chain couples TRBV25-1 to TRBJ2-3; D unclear. The V end was cut by 3 bases, the J end by 4 bases, with 14 bases between. In germline, CDR1 is MGHDK, CDR2 SYGVNS. The CDR3 runs to 15 residues. CDR3 nucleotide sequence: TGTGCCAGCAGTGACTTGCGATCCCCCGCAGATACGCAGTATTTT. Protein sequence: CASSDLRSPADTQYF.

The chain has TRBV2 and TRBJ2-1; perhaps TRBD1 as D (5 bases). Germline V gene sequence: CDR1 SNHLY, CDR2 FYNNEI. The CDR3 consists of 13 residues. V was cut by 4 bases and J by 9 bases, with 13 bases left in between. Here the CDR3 reads CASSGSQATEQFF. The CDR3 DNA sequence: TGTGCCAGCAGTGGGTCACAGGCGACTGAGCAGTTCTTC.

This clonotype was observed at least ten times. The genes are TRBV7-2 and TRBJ2-7; 8 bases fit TRBD2. The junction had 6 bases not matched to a gene; V was cut back by 3 bases and J by 2 bases. The CDR3 is 15 residues long. Looked up from germline, CDR1 is SGHTA and CDR2 is FQGNSA. The CDR3 is CASSFTSGEAYEQYF. CDR3 sequence (DNA): TGTGCCAGCAGCTTTACTAGCGGAGAAGCCTACGAGCAGTACTTC.

V is TRBV4-2 and J is TRBJ1-5; no firm D call. Trimming left V 4 bases short and J 0 bases short, with 13 bases between. The CDR3 length is 16 residues. Per the germline V gene, CDR1 is LGHNA and CDR2 is YNFKEQ. The CDR3 DNA sequence: TGTGCCAGCAGCCTCAGAGGGAGTTTTAGCAATCAGCCCCAGCATTTT. It encodes CASSLRGSFSNQPQHF.

The rearrangement uses TRBV27 and TRBJ1-4, with D possibly TRBD1 on 6 matching bases. Trimming stripped 6 bases from V and 5 bases from J, with 13 bases between. The length of the CDR3 is 14 residues. Germline CDR1 and CDR2: MNHEY and SMNVEV (reference sequence). CDR3 amino acids: CASSGGQSNEKLFF. The CDR3 region has the DNA TGTGCCAGCAGCGGGGGGCAATCAAATGAAAAACTGTTTTTT. Based on the CDR3 plus reference TRBV27 and TRBJ1-4, the full variable domain is EAQVTQNPRYLITVTGKKLTVTCSQNMNHEYMSWYRQDPGLGLRQIYYSMNVEVTDKGDVPEGYKVSRKEKRNFPLILESPSPNQTSLYFCASSGGQSNEKLFFGSGTQLSVL.

This clonotype has just a few counts. The chain is built from TRBV29-1 and TRBJ2-1; D uncertain. CDR1 and CDR2 (germline): SQVTM, ANQGSEA. V was trimmed by 4 bases and J by 10 bases, leaving 11 bases between them. The CDR3 is 11 residues long. CDR3: CSVGLIREQFF. CDR3 bases: TGCAGCGTTGGACTTATAAGGGAGCAGTTCTTC.

This clonotype came up once. The J gene is TRBJ1-5, the V gene TRBV28, with no clear D. Germline V lookup: CDR1 MDHEN, CDR2 SYDVKM. Trimming cost V 4 bases and J 1 base, with 5 bases left between them. The CDR3 sequence is 13 residues long. The CDR3 loop reads CASSSASNQPQHF. The CDR3 DNA reads as TGTGCCAGCAGTTCCGCAAGCAATCAGCCCCAGCATTTT.

This chain joins TRBV6-2 or TRBV6-3 and TRBJ2-4; D not resolved. Gene TRBJ2-7 matches the end of the DNA better, so the J call may be wrong. Germline V lookup: CDR1 MNHEY, CDR2 SVGEGT. The CDR3 loop spans 14 amino acids. The DNA of the CDR3 is TGTGCCAGCAGCTTTCGGGCGGAAGCCTACGAGCAGTACTTC. It codes for CASSFRAEAYEQYF.

This clonotype was seen only a few times. The chain has TRBV6-2 or TRBV6-3 and TRBJ2-1, with 8 bases identical to TRBD1. With 11 bases clipped from V and 7 bases from J, the junction kept 7 bases outside the gene matches. Germline V gives CDR1 MNHEY, CDR2 SVGEGT. The CDR3 is made up of 12 amino acids. The CDR3 DNA reads TGTGCCGGCGGGACAGGATGGAATGAGCAGTTCTTC. Its translation is CAGGTGWNEQFF.

The V and J genes are TRBV9 and TRBJ2-3, with 9 bases lining up with TRBD2. The CDR3 runs 13 residues. Unmatched junction bases numbered 9, after V lost 10 bases and J lost 6 bases. CDR1 and CDR2 (germline): SGDLS, YYNGEE. The CDR3 loop is CASGTSLFDTQYF. The CDR3 nucleotides read TGTGCCTCTGGGACTAGCCTATTTGATACGCAGTATTTT. Full variable domain (remainder filled in from reference TRBV9 and TRBJ2-3): DSGVTQTPKHLITATGQRVTLRCSPRSGDLSVYWYQQSLDQGLQFLIQYYNGEERAKGNILERFSAQQFPDLHSELNLSSLELGDSALYFCASGTSLFDTQYFGPGTRLTVL.

The chain recombines TRBV29-1 with TRBJ2-5, with a possible D match to TRBD1 (5 bases). The CDR3 consists of 16 residues. CDR1 is SQVTM, CDR2 ANQGSEA, per germline. The ends were cut back, 6 bases at V and 1 base at J, with 21 bases in the middle. For the CDR3, the DNA is TGCAGCGTCCGCAGGGAAGTCCGGTCCGGCCAAGAGACCCAGTACTTC. This codes for CSVRREVRSGQETQYF.

In its sample, this clonotype was seen a few times. The chain uses TRBV12-3 or TRBV12-4 and TRBJ2-4, with D unresolved. The DNA end lines up better with TRBJ2-7; the J call may be wrong. This CDR3 region has 13 residues. The CDR3 here is CASSLVLPYEQYF. The CDR3 nucleotides read TGTGCCAGCAGTTTAGTTCTGCCCTACGAGCAGTACTTC.

This clonotype occurred many times. V and J are TRBV29-1 and TRBJ1-4; the D is unclear. V was pared by 5 bases and J by 5 bases, with 9 bases between. This CDR3 region has 12 residues. From germline, CDR1 is SQVTM and CDR2 ANQGSEA. The CDR3 DNA follows: TGCAGCGTTTTAGAGGCCAATGAAAAACTGTTTTTT. Its protein product is CSVLEANEKLFF.

The CDR3 loop is CASSQVMKGNEQYF. The CDR3 region has the DNA TGTGCCAGCAGCCAAGTTATGAAGGGGAACGAGCAGTACTTC. The gene calls are TRBV3-1 and TRBJ2-4; D perhaps matches TRBD1 (5 bases). The assigned J gene may be wrong: the sequence end matches TRBJ2-7 better. Germline CDR1 LGHDT, CDR2 YNNKEL (reference sequence). CDR3 length equals 14 residues.

This chain links TRBV2 with TRBJ2-5, with TRBD2 matching 9 bases. There are 17 residues in the CDR3. CDR1 and CDR2 (germline): SNHLY, FYNNEI. The V and J ends lost 6 bases and 2 bases, in that order; junction bases with no gene match: 13. Written as DNA, the CDR3 is TGTGCCAGCAGCGATAGGCCTAGCGGGGTTAGTCAAGAGACCCAGTACTTC. This sequence encodes CASSDRPSGVSQETQYF.

This clonotype was recorded at least ten times. The CDR3 loop is CASSLTVGNTEAFF. CDR3 in DNA: TGTGCCAGCAGCTTAACGGTGGGGAACACTGAAGCTTTCTTT. This chain links TRBV7-3 with TRBJ1-1; D not certain. Germline loops: CDR1 SGHTA, CDR2 FQGTGA. CDR3 size: 14 residues. Trimming pared 0 bases from V and 1 base from J, leaving 6 bases between.

The CDR3 loop is CASSVWGNTEAFF. CDR3 in DNA: TGTGCCAGCAGTGTATGGGGGAACACTGAAGCTTTCTTT. The chain employs TRBV7-9 and TRBJ1-1; no clear D. Germline assignment: CDR1 SEHNR and CDR2 FQNEAQ (reference sequence). The CDR3 extends over 13 amino acids. V gave up 6 bases and J gave up 1 base, with 9 bases separating them.

The rearrangement links TRBV20-1 to TRBJ1-1; no reliable D call. Trimming shortened V by 3 bases and J by 4 bases, and 15 bases separated the two germline ends. The germline gives CDR1 DFQATT, CDR2 SNEGSKA (reference sequence). CDR3 length: 14 amino acids. CDR3 amino acids: CSARSTSWGTEAFF. The CDR3 region has the DNA TGCAGTGCTAGGAGTACCTCGTGGGGCACTGAAGCTTTCTTT.

This chain joins TRBV7-2 and TRBJ2-6; D unresolved. The CDR3 has 16 residues. The V end was cut by 3 bases, the J end by 0 bases, with 9 bases between. The germline V gene has CDR1 SGHTA and CDR2 FQGNSA. In DNA, the CDR3 is TGTGCCAGCAGCTTCCCGTACGTCTCTGGGGCCAACGTCCTGACTTTC. As protein: CASSFPYVSGANVLTF.

CDR3 nucleotide sequence: TGTGCCAGCAGCGTAGGCCCATTAGCGGGAGGGAGCTCCTACAATGAGCAGTTCTTC. Amino acids: CASSVGPLAGGSSYNEQFF. The rearrangement links TRBV9 to TRBJ2-1, with 11 bases that match TRBD2. This CDR3 comprises 19 residues. V gave up 0 bases and J gave up 0 bases; unmatched junction bases: 8. Per germline, CDR1 SGDLS and CDR2 YYNGEE.

This clonotype was seen more than once but under ten times. CDR3 sequence: CASSQAHGREQYF. The CDR3 bases are TGTGCCAGCAGTCAAGCTCACGGAAGGGAGCAGTACTTC. The chain couples TRBV6-5 to TRBJ2-4; D may be TRBD2 (5 bases). In germline, CDR1 is MNHEY, CDR2 SVGAGI. The CDR3 extends over 13 amino acids. The V and J ends lost 5 bases and 13 bases respectively, with 18 bases between them.

The gene calls are TRBV18 and TRBJ2-7; TRBD2 matches at 8 bases. The CDR3 consists of 14 residues. Germline CDR1 is KGHSH and CDR2 is LQKENI. Losses at the gene ends were 5 bases for V and 5 bases for J; bases not matched to a gene: 8. The CDR3 DNA reads TGTGCCAGCTCAGGAAGCGGGAGAGGCGACGAGCAGTACTTC. Translated, it gives CASSGSGRGDEQYF. Combining the CDR3 with reference TRBV18 and TRBJ2-7 gives the whole variable domain NAGVMQNPRHLVRRRGQEARLRCSPMKGHSHVYWYRQLPEEGLKFMVYLQKENIIDESGMPKERFSAEFPKEGPSILRIQQVVRGDSAAYFCASSGSGRGDEQYFGPGTRLTVT.

This clonotype appeared many times. The chain couples TRBV12-3 or TRBV12-4 to TRBJ2-3; unclear D gene. This CDR3 spans 14 amino acids. V was pared by 2 bases and J by 2 bases, with 8 bases between. The CDR3 DNA sequence: TGTGCCAGCAGTTTAAGCAGATTCACAGATACGCAGTATTTT. Residues: CASSLSRFTDTQYF.

Comment on this clonotype: This may come from a read error, since a much larger clone is one base off. The chain joins TRBV18 to TRBJ1-6; D is perhaps TRBD1 (5 bases). The germline CDR1 and CDR2 sequences are KGHSH and LQKENI. The CDR3 length is 15 residues. The CDR3 DNA reads TGTGCCAGCTCACCATCTGGGGCTCTTAATTCACCCCCCCACTTT. The encoded protein is CASSPSGALNSPPHF.